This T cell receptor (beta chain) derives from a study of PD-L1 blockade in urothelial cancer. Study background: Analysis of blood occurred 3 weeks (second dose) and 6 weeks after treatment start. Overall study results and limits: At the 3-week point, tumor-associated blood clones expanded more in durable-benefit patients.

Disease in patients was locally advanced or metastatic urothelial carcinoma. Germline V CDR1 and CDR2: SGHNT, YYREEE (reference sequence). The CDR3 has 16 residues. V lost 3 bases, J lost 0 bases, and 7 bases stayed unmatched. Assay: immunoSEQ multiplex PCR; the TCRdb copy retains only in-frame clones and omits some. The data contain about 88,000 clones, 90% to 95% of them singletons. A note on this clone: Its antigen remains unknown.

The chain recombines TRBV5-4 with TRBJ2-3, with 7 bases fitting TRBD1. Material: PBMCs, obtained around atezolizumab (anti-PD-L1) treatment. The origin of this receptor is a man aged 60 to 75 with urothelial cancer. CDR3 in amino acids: CASSSLTGSSTDTQYF. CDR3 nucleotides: TGTGCCAGCAGCTCGTTGACAGGGTCTAGCACAGATACGCAGTATTTT.